This T cell receptor beta chain originates from a study of CD8+ T cells in alopecia areata. TCR sequencing used cDNA made by reverse transcription of extracted RNA. The repertoire was sequenced with immunoSEQ multiplex PCR; TCRdb's copy has only in-frame clones and lacks some. The sample consists of 200,000 to 250,000 clones, about three fifths of them appearing once. Treatment denoted: oral pan-JAK inhibitor, 5-10 mg twice daily. The length of the CDR3 is 12 residues. Between the trimmed V and J ends, which lost 6 bases and 5 bases, there was a span of 13 bases. CDR1 is SQVTM, CDR2 ANQGSEA, per germline.

This chain links TRBV29-1 with TRBJ2-5, with D possibly matching TRBD1 (6 bases). The sequence came from a human donor with alopecia areata. The material was CD4+ T cells sorted from blood, obtained at week 4, from a patient treated with tofacitinib. The CDR3 spells CSVFTRGETQYF. CDR3 nucleotide sequence: TGCAGCGTGTTCACAAGGGGGGAGACCCAGTACTTC.